The entry below gives a single T cell receptor (beta chain) sequence along with its context. Which antigen it targets is not known. No much larger clonotype is one base removed from it; base qualities were not supplied. This sample was included in a study of shared clonotypes between healthy human individuals (dated by TCRdb to about 2020). Background for the entire study: A few men and two women, aged 18 to 49 years, made up the cohort. For each donor, CD4 naive and CD4 memory were each given three plates, CD8 naive was given two plates, and CD8 memory was given one plate. Blood TCR repertoires of about 5 healthy adults were deeply sequenced to estimate repertoire size and the extent of clonotype sharing between individuals. To increase sequencing depth and limit assay-specific biases, different laboratories used diverse techniques to prepare libraries and sequence TCR repertoires. Leukapheresis yielded between about 0.8 and 9.5 billion PBMCs per donor.

The paper as a whole reports these results and caveats: Pairwise subsampling indicated that sequencing depth was expected to affect the degree of clonotype sharing among donors. The small number of donors limited the genetic and exposure-history diversity represented. Sampling was restricted to blood, and TCR repertoires in tissue are likely to differ from TCR repertoires in blood. Naive subsets generally had larger estimated clonotype richness than memory subsets did. Compared with non-shared clonotypes, the clonotypes found in all four sorted-subset donors had higher generation probabilities. Even with the large sequencing depth, rarefaction of the sorted-subset datasets indicated that sequencing was incomplete. Sharing across several donors was observed for approximately 4.6% of naive CD4, 3.5% of naive CD8, around 2.5% of memory CD4, and about 0.39% of memory CD8 clonotypes.

TCR CDR3 regions were amplified from genomic DNA by multiplex PCR using the deep immunoSEQ assay. Extracted genomic DNA from each cell subset was spread evenly across all wells of several immunoSEQ 96-well plates, with each plate serving as a replicate. For sorted subsets, approximately 200 ng of genomic DNA, equivalent to some 30,000 T cell genomes, went into each replicate PCR. Purified libraries were measured with a Qubit 3.0 fluorometer, size-checked on a Bioanalyzer 2100, and measured again with the KAPA Library Quantification kit. A separate single-read 150-cycle Illumina NextSeq 550 flow cell was used to sequence each immunoSEQ 96-well plate. On the study's bioinformatics: Because the immunoSEQ output included only junctional sequences and no quality scores, the filtering could not be the same as the filtering used for full-length reads. Sequences were annotated with PyIR, a Python wrapper for IgBLAST v1.9, using IMGT germline references to assign V/J genes and CDR3. Any read was removed if the V/J assignment was weak (E-value above 1e-6), the CDR3 was missing, or the read contained stop codons, out-of-frame junctions, or ambiguous translated residues. V3J clonotypes were defined as sequences sharing the same inferred V gene, J gene, and CDR3 amino acid sequence. The percentage overlap between two repertoires was calculated by dividing the number of shared unique clonotypes by the size of the smaller repertoire. Repertoire richness was assessed with RTK rarefaction, the Chao1 estimator, and Recon v2.1 estimates of unobserved clonotypes. Generation probabilities were computed with OLGA for all TCRbeta clonotypes obtained by the gDNA method from several donors. The source is immuneACCESS, and TCRdb retained only in-frame sequences with V and J called. Part of the clones is not carried over; for the studies checked, unresolved V genes explain less than half of this, and the remainder is unexplained. V and J calls and clone size are as listed in that table; D and trimming were resolved from the DNA. Here the sample has roughly 2.4 million clones; nearly 97% occur a single time. More than 0.1% of the sample belongs to the ten largest clones.

Donors were healthy HIV-negative adults with no recently reported acute infections or vaccinations. Only Caucasian adults living in Nashville, Tennessee, USA were represented among the donors. CD4+ T cells were enriched by magnetic negative selection; naive cells were then positively selected on CD45RA, and the negative fraction formed the memory subset. Blood was obtained by leukapheresis, after which PBMCs were separated by Ficoll-Histopaque density gradient centrifugation and cryopreserved in liquid nitrogen vapor phase. Purity and quantity of every magnetically sorted T cell population were checked by analytical flow cytometry. Genomic DNA was isolated from every sorted fraction and measured by UV absorbance on a Nanodrop 2000c. CDR1 and CDR2 were assigned from the germline V gene (reference sequence) as MNHNY and SVGAGI. Compared with germline, V lacks 6 bases and J lacks 0 bases; bases without a gene match: 7. The CDR3, cysteine through phenylalanine, is 16 amino acids long. The retained sequence is limited to the CDR3, 48 bases, with the frame set at the first base.

The receptor was derived from a man between 18 and 29 years old in good health. What was sequenced was naive CD4+ T cells sorted from blood. Taken with the paper, the label for cell subset or site translates to: CD45RA+ positively selected. The rearrangement joined TRBV6-6 to TRBJ2-7; the central 11 bases match TRBD2. In nucleotides, the sequence is TGTGCCAGCAGGAAACTAGCGGGGGCTAGCTCCTACGAGCAGTACTTC. Its translation reads: CASRKLAGASSYEQYF.